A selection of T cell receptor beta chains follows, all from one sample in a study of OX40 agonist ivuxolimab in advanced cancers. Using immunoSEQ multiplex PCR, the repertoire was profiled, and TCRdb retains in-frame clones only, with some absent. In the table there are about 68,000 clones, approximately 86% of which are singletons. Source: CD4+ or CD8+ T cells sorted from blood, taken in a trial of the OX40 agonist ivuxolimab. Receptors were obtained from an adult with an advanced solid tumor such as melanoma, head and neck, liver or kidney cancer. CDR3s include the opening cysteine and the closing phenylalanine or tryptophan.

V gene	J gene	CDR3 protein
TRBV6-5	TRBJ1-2	CASSYISFYGYTF
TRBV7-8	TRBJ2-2	CASSLLRTSKVGELFF
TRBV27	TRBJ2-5	CASSLNRQGATQYF
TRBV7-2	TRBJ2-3	CASSSRTSGKVYTQYF
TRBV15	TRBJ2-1	CATSFLGQGAYNEQFF
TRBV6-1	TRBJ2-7	CASSEVRQFSYEQYF
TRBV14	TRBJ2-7	CASSPFGGSGIEQYF
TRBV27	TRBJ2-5	CASSPYDRGGSLAETQYF
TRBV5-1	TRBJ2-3	CASSTGGQGADTQYF
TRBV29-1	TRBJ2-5	CSADPTTGETQYF
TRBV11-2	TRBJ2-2	CASSRRDTGELFF
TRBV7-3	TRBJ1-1	CASSHGPNTEAFF
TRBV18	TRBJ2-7	CASTTGQGPKEQYF
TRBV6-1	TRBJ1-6	CASSGQGPNSPLHF
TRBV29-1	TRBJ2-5	CSGKTGQETQYF
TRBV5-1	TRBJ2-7	CATRGSGTYEQYF
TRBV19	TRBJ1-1	CASSTGAFGSTEAFF
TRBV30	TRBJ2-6	CAAPTWGQVWSGANVLTF
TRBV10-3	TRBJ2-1	CAISAVSSYNEQFF
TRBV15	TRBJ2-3	CATSKGADTQYF
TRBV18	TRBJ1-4	CASSHAATNEKLFF
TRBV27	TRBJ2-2	CASSQSIGTANTGELFF
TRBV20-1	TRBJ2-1	CSAWDFPEQFF
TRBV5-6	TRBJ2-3	CASSLWGGSTDTQYF
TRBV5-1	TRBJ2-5	CASSSGQGAETQYF
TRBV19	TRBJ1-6	CASSIMLYNSPLHF
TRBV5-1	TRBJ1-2	CASSLLPGRGDSYTF
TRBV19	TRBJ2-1	CASSPWTSGSPYNEQFF
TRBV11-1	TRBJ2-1	CASSSGLGEQFF
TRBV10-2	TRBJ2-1	CASSDARTGGKREQFF
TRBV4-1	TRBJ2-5	CASRPTGTGSETQYF
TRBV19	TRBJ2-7	CASSSGTATSGSPYEQYF
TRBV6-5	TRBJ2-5	CASSRTDQETQYF
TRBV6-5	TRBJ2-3	CASSPPGGGLAQYF
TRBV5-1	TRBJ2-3	CASSLEGSRDTQYF
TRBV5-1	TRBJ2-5	CASSLGLAGGMETQYF
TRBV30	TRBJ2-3	CAQLAGYMDTQYF
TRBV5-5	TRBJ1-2	CASSLSFAGDYGYTF
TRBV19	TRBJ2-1	CASSIIHIGNNEQFF
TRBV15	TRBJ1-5	CATSREILVNQPQHF
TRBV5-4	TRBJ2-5	CASSPTGVGETQYF
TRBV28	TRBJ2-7	CASSFSGRRYEQYF
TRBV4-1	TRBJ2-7	CASSQADRFTSYEQYF
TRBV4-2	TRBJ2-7	CASSPRETYEQYF
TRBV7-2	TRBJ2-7	CASSLRQTYEQYF
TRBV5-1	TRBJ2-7	CASSLGQAGEQYF